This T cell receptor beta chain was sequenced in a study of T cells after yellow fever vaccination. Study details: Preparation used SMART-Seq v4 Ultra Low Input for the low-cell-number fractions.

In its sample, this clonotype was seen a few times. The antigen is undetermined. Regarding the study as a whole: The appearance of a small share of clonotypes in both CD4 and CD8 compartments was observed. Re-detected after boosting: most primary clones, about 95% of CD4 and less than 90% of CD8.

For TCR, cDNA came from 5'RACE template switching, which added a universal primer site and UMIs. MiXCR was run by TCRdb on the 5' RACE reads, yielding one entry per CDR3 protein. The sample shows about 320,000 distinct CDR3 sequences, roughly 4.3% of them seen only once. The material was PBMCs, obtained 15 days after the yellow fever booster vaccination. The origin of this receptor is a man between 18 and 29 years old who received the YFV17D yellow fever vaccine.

CDR3: CASSGPVTDTQYF. DNA of the CDR3: TGTGCCAGCAGCGGTCCAGTAACAGATACGCAGTATTTT. V usage is TRBV11-2 and J usage is TRBJ2-3; D remains ambiguous. V lost 5 bases, J lost 3 bases, and 9 bases lay in between. From germline, CDR1 is SGHAT and CDR2 FQNNGV. The CDR3 extends over 13 amino acids.